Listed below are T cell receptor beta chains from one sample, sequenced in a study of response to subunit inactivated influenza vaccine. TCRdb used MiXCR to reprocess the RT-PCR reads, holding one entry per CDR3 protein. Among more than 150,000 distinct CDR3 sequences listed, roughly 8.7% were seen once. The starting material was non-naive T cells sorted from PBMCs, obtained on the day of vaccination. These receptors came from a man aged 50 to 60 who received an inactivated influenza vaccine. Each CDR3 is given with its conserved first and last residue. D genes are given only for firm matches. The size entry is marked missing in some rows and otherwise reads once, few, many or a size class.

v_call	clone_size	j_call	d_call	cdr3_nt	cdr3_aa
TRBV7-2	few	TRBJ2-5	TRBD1	TGTGCCAGCAGCTTAGTTGGGACAGTTGTTAAGGAGACCCAGTACTTC	CASSLVGTVVKETQYF
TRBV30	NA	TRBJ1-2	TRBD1	TGTGCCTGGAGACAGGACAGGAGCAACTATGGCTACACCTTC	CAWRQDRSNYGYTF
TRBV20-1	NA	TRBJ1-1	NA	TGCAGTGCTCGGGAGGGGGGGGCTCTGAACACTGAAGCTTTCTTT	CSAREGGALNTEAFF
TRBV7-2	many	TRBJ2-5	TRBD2	TGTGCCAGCAGCCTTCTAGCGGGGCAAGAGACCCAGTACTTC	CASSLLAGQETQYF
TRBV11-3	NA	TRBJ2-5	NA	TGTGCCAGCAGCCCAAAAGGGGCGCGGGAGACCCAGTACTTC	CASSPKGARETQYF
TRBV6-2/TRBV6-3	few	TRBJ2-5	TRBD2	TGTGCCAGCAGTAAACATAGGACTAGCGGGACTTCCCAAGAGACCCAGTACTTC	CASSKHRTSGTSQETQYF
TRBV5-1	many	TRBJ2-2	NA	TGCGCCAGCAGCCCCTCACGGGGAGGCTCTAACACCGGGGAGCTGTTTTTT	CASSPSRGGSNTGELFF
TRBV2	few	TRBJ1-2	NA	TGTGCCAGCAGTGAACTGGGGGGATTTAATACTAACTATGGCTACACCTTC	CASSELGGFNTNYGYTF
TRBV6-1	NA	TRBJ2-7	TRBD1	TGTGCCAGCAGCAACCTCCCGGGACAGGGGGCGAGTGAGCAGTACTTC	CASSNLPGQGASEQYF
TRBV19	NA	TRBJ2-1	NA	TGTGCCAGTTTTGGGATGACCGAAAGCTCCTACAATGAGCAGTTCTTC	CASFGMTESSYNEQFF
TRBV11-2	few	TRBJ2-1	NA	TGTGCCAGCAGCTTAGTAGCTACATTCCGCTCCTACAATGAGCAGTTCTTC	CASSLVATFRSYNEQFF
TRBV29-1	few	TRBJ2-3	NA	TGCAGCGTTGCGGTAGGGGATGGAGATACGCAGTATTTT	CSVAVGDGDTQYF
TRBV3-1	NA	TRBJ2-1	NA	TGTGCCAGCAGCCTTTCACAGGCAAATGAGCAGTTCTTC	CASSLSQANEQFF
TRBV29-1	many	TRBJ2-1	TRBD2	TGCAGCGTTGGGGCGGGAGGACCCAACAATGAGCAGTTCTTC	CSVGAGGPNNEQFF
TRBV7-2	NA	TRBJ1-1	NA	TGTGCCAGCAGCTTAGGTCCCCACTTGGGGGCTGAAGCTTTCTTT	CASSLGPHLGAEAFF
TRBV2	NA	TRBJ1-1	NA	TGTGCCAGCAGTGATTTGGCAGACACTGAAGCTTTCTTT	CASSDLADTEAFF
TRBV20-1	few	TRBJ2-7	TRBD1	TGCAGTGCTAAGTCGGGGACAGACTACGAGCAGTACTTC	CSAKSGTDYEQYF
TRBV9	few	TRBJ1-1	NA	TGTGCCAGCAGCGTAGGGGGTCGGGACACTGAAGCTTTCTTT	CASSVGGRDTEAFF
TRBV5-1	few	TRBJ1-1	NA	TGCGCCAGCAGACAGGGTCAGAACACTGAAGCTTTCTTT	CASRQGQNTEAFF
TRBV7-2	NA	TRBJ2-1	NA	TGTGCCAGCAGCTTAGGGGGCGGCATATACAATGAGCAGTTCTTC	CASSLGGGIYNEQFF
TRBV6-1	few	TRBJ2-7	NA	TGTGCCAGCAGTGCCGGGGCCCGCTACGAGCAGTACTTC	CASSAGARYEQYF
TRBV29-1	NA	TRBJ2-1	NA	TGCAGCGTCCCCCCGGGGATTTCCTACAATGAGCAGTTCTTC	CSVPPGISYNEQFF
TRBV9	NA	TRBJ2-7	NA	TGTGCCAGCAGCGTAGCTCCCGGACAAAACTACGAGCAGTACTTC	CASSVAPGQNYEQYF
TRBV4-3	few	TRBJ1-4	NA	TGCGCCAGCAGCCAGTATCATGGTCCTAATGAAAAACTGTTTTTT	CASSQYHGPNEKLFF
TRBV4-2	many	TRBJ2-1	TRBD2	TGTGCCAGCAGCCAAGTGGCTCTAGCGGGAGGAGGTTTAAAGAATGAGCAGTTCTTC	CASSQVALAGGGLKNEQFF
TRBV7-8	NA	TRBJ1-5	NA	TGTGCCAGCAGCTTAGATGCTTTGGTGACTAGCAATCAGCCCCAGCATTTT	CASSLDALVTSNQPQHF
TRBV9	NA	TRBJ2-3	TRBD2	TGTGCCAGCAGCGTAGCAGCGGGGGCGGGCTGGGGGCAGTATTTT	CASSVAAGAGWGQYF
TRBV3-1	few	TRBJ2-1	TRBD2	TGTGCCAGCAGCCAAGGGAGGGGACTAGCGGGAGAAAATGAGCAGTTCTTC	CASSQGRGLAGENEQFF
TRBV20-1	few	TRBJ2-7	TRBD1	TGCAGTGCAGCCGGGACAGGGTTCGGGGAGCAGTACTTC	CSAAGTGFGEQYF
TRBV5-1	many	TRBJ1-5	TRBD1	TGCGCCAGCAGCTCGGGACAGTTCAATCAGCCCCAGCATTTT	CASSSGQFNQPQHF
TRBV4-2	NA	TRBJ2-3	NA	TGTGCCAGCAGCCCGGGGCTAGTCCGCACAGATACGCAGTATTTT	CASSPGLVRTDTQYF
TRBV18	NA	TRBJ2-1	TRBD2	TGTGCCAGCTCACCCGGACTAGCGGGAGACACGAATGAGCAGTTCTTC	CASSPGLAGDTNEQFF
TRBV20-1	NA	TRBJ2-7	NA	TGCAGTGCTCCCCCCCCTCCTAGGGGCGAGCAGTACTTC	CSAPPPPRGEQYF
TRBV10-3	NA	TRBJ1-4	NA	TGTGCCATCAGTGAGTCGAGGGATGAAAAACTGTTTTTT	CAISESRDEKLFF
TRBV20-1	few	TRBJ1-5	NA	TGCAGTGCTAGAGCCCAAGGGGAACATACTCTTTTGCATTTT	CSARAQGEHTLLHF
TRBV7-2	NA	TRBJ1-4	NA	TGTGCCAGCAGCTTAACAGGCCAACCAACTAATGAAAAACTGTTTTTT	CASSLTGQPTNEKLFF